This TCR beta chain was retrieved from a study of OX40 agonist ivuxolimab in advanced cancers. The overall study: The study treated patients with ivuxolimab, an agonistic anti-OX40 (CD134) antibody.

This clone was recorded once. Antigen unknown. General observations from the study: Several nonresponders also turned out to have low normalized T-cell clonal expansion.

Blood got drawn at baseline, again on cycle 4 day 1, and then on cycle 7 day 1. Data came from immunoSEQ multiplex PCR; TCRdb stores just in-frame clones and leaves some out. The data hold 53,000 or so clones, with about 88% observed a single time. The trim removed 5 bases at V and 5 bases at J, leaving 9 bases unmatched. The V gene's germline CDR1 is SGHAT and CDR2 FQNNGV. The CDR3 has 15 residues. The V call is TRBV11-2, the J call TRBJ2-5; TRBD2 matches at 9 bases. This TCR was recovered from an adult with an advanced solid tumor such as melanoma, head and neck, liver or kidney cancer. The sample in question was CD4+ or CD8+ T cells sorted from blood, obtained in a trial of the OX40 agonist ivuxolimab. CDR3 in DNA: TGTGCCAGCAGCCAGACTAGCGGTACTCGGGAGACCCAGTACTTC. It encodes CASSQTSGTRETQYF.